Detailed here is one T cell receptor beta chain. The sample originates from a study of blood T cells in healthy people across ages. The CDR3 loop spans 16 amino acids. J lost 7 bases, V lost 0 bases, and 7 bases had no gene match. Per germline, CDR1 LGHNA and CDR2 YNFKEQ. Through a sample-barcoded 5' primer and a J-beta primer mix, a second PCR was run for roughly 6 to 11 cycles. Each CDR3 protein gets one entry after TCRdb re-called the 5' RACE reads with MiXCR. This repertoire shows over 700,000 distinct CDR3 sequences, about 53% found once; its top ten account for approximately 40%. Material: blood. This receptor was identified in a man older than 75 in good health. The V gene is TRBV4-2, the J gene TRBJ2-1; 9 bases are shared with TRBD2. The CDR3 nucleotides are TGTGCCAGCAGCCAAGATCTAGCGGGATGTCCAAATGAGCAGTTCTTC. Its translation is CASSQDLAGCPNEQFF.